The clone carrying this T cell receptor (beta chain) was recorded once. The protocol was immunoSEQ multiplex PCR, while the TCRdb copy is restricted to in-frame clones and leaves out a portion. Of some 120,000 clones listed, about 85% are singletons. This sample is drawn from a study of cytomegalovirus exposure and HLA in healthy donors. Donors were drawn from the 120-subject validation cohort, separate from the approximately 670-subject first cohort. The CDR3 has 14 residues. Trimming pared 4 bases from V and 3 bases from J, leaving 9 bases between. Germline CDR1 is MRHNA and CDR2 is SNTAGT. This rearrangement joins TRBV6-4 to TRBJ2-2; tentatively, D is TRBD1 (6 bases). Sequencing used PBMCs. The sequence was obtained from a young woman in good health and CMV-seronegative. CDR3 in DNA: TGTGCCAGCAGTGCTAACAGGGACACCGGGGAGCTGTTTTTT. Translating it yields CASSANRDTGELFF.